These 20 T cell receptor beta chains share one sample of origin, sequenced in a study of blood T cell repertoires in COVID-19. The table came from immunoSEQ multiplex PCR; TCRdb's copy has only in-frame clones and leaves some out. The sample comprises some 73,000 clones, 77% of which are singletons, and 2% to 2.5% rests with the top ten. Sequencing input: peripheral blood. Source of these receptors: a man aged 70-80 years with COVID-19, enrolled during active disease.

The CDR3 loop reads CASSELGQMYEQYF. CDR3 in DNA: TGTGCCAGCAGTGAACTGGGACAGATGTACGAGCAGTACTTC. This chain links TRBV6-1 with TRBJ2-7; 7 bases are shared with TRBD1. Germline assignment: CDR1 MNHNS and CDR2 SASEGT. Losses at the gene ends were 2 bases for V and 4 bases for J; bases not matched to a gene: 5. The CDR3 runs to 14 residues.

The chain links TRBV30 to TRBJ2-1; TRBD2 matches at 10 bases. CDR3 length: 15 amino acids. Trimming removed 3 bases from V and 9 bases from J; junction bases left unmatched: 11. Germline CDR1 is GTSNPN and CDR2 is SVGIG (reference sequence). CDR3 DNA: TGTGCCTGGAGGCCCCCTAGCGGGAGTCGGCGTGAGCAGTTCTTC. Its protein is CAWRPPSGSRREQFF.

Note on this clone: The junction and the germline gene differ at one end; a read error may be behind it. This chain links TRBV7-7 with TRBJ2-2; 9 bases fit TRBD2. The germline V gene has CDR1 SSHAT and CDR2 FNYEAQ (reference sequence). This CDR3 comprises 17 residues. Written as DNA, the CDR3 is TGTGCTAGCAGCTTAGTTCCTGGTAGCGGGAGCGCCGGGGAGCTGTTTTTT. This encodes CASSLVPGSGSAGELFF.

This clone appeared once. The chain combines TRBV6-5 with TRBJ1-2; D is unclear. Trimming cost V 6 bases and J 8 bases, with 13 bases left between them. CDR3 length equals 12 residues. Germline CDR1 MNHEY, CDR2 SVGAGI. This CDR3 is CASSRSGVGYTF. The CDR3 DNA sequence: TGTGCCAGCAGCCGCAGTGGTGTGGGCTACACCTTC.

V is TRBV5-5 and J is TRBJ1-1; D possibly corresponds to TRBD1 (6 bases). V lost 5 bases and J lost 1, with 27 bases in between. CDR1 and CDR2 (germline): SGHKS, YYEKEE (reference sequence). The CDR3 covers 19 residues. The CDR3 sequence is CASSSYSARGWERNTEAFF. For the CDR3, the DNA is TGTGCCAGCAGTTCATACTCTGCCAGGGGTTGGGAAAGGAACACTGAAGCTTTCTTT.

The J gene is TRBJ2-4, the V gene TRBV29-1; 8 bases map to TRBD2. J lost 3 bases, V lost 0 bases, and 10 bases had no gene match. The CDR3 has 17 amino acids. The germline gives CDR1 SQVTM, CDR2 ANQGSEA. Written as DNA, the CDR3 is TGCAGCGTTGAAGATTGGCGGGGGGCGTCGGACAAAAACATTCAGTACTTC. Protein: CSVEDWRGASDKNIQYF. Filled out from reference TRBV29-1 and TRBJ2-4, the complete variable domain reads SAVISQKPSRDICQRGTSLTIQCQVDSQVTMMFWYRQQPGQSLTLIATANQGSEATYESGFVIDKFPISRPNLTFSTLTVSNMSPEDSSIYLCSVEDWRGASDKNIQYFGAGTRLSVL.

The rearrangement links TRBV5-4 to TRBJ1-1; 7 bases line up with TRBD1. The CDR3 has 17 amino acids. V lost 4 bases to trimming and J lost 2 bases; unmatched junction nucleotides: 14. The germline CDR1 and CDR2 sequences are SGHNT and YYREEE (reference sequence). CDR3 sequence: CASSRWGQLGGNTEAFF. The CDR3 DNA sequence: TGTGCCAGCAGCCGCTGGGGACAGTTAGGGGGCAACACTGAAGCTTTCTTT.

In its sample, this clone was seen a few times. The chain links TRBV7-2 to TRBJ1-5, with 7 nucleotides matching TRBD1. V was clipped by 4 bases and J by 7 bases; unmatched bases: 4. The CDR3 has 13 residues. Germline CDR1 is SGHTA and CDR2 is FQGNSA. The CDR3 here is CASSSTGEQPQHF. CDR3 sequence (DNA): TGTGCCAGCAGCTCTACAGGGGAGCAGCCCCAGCATTTT.

The V gene is TRBV6-5, the J gene TRBJ1-1, with D unresolved. CDR1 and CDR2 (germline): MNHEY, SVGAGI. The CDR3 is 11 residues long. The ends were cut back, 5 bases at V and 6 bases at J, with 7 bases in the middle. In DNA, the CDR3 is TGTGCCAGCAGTATCGGTCCTGAAGCTTTCTTT. Protein product: CASSIGPEAFF.

CDR3 region: CASRGDTDLNTEAFF. The DNA for the CDR3 is TGTGCCAGCAGGGGGGACACCGACCTGAACACTGAAGCTTTCTTT. The chain links TRBV9 to TRBJ1-1, with TRBD1 as a possible D gene (6 bases). CDR1 SGDLS and CDR2 YYNGEE come from the germline V gene. Trimming took off 5 bases at V and 0 bases at J, with 14 bases between the two ends. The CDR3 spans 15 residues.

The V and J genes are TRBV10-3 and TRBJ1-1; 9 bases line up with TRBD1. The CDR3 totals 13 residues. Germline V lookup: CDR1 ENHRY, CDR2 SYGVKD. The junction had 1 base not matched to a gene; V was cut back by 6 bases and J by 2 bases. The CDR3 DNA reads TGTGCCATCAGGGGACAGGGTAACACTGAAGCTTTCTTT. Translating it yields CAIRGQGNTEAFF.

The gene calls are TRBV28 and TRBJ1-4, with D maybe TRBD1 (5 bases). CDR3 length equals 14 residues. Trimming removed 3 bases at V and 5 bases at J, with 10 bases between. CDR1 and CDR2 (germline): MDHEN, SYDVKM. In DNA, the CDR3 is TGTGCCAGCAGTTTGAGGCAGGGAAATGAAAAACTGTTTTTT. Its translation is CASSLRQGNEKLFF.

The chain uses TRBV5-4 and TRBJ2-3, with D perhaps TRBD1 (6 bases). Germline CDR1 reads SGHNT; CDR2 reads YYREEE (reference sequence). Trimming pared 4 bases from V and 1 base from J, leaving 10 bases between. This CDR3 has 14 amino acids. The CDR3 loop reads CASSLRTGTDTQYF. CDR3 coding DNA: TGTGCCAGCAGCCTGAGGACAGGCACAGATACGCAGTATTTT.

This rearrangement joins TRBV7-2 to TRBJ1-2; D may be TRBD1 (6 bases). Germline V gene sequence: CDR1 SGHTA, CDR2 FQGNSA. This CDR3 has 16 residues. The V gene lost 1 base and the J gene lost 4 bases, with 16 bases spanning the gap. CDR3 nucleotide sequence: TGTGCCAGCAGCTTAGACCCAATTGCCAGGGGCTATGGCTACACCTTC. The encoded protein is CASSLDPIARGYGYTF.

This chain links TRBV6-5 with TRBJ2-4, with a tentative D call TRBD2 (5 bases). Trimming removed 3 bases from V and 0 bases from J, with 12 bases in between. The CDR3 length is 16 residues. CDR1 is MNHEY and CDR2 is SVGAGI in the germline V gene. CDR3 DNA: TGTGCCAGCAGTTATTTGGGCGGACTAGCCAAAAACATTCAGTACTTC. Its translation is CASSYLGGLAKNIQYF.

This rearrangement joins TRBV6-2 or TRBV6-3 to TRBJ1-5; 9 bases line up with TRBD1. Trimming took 5 bases from V and 9 from J; bases not matched to a gene: 8. CDR1 and CDR2 from the germline V gene are MNHEY and SVGEGT. CDR3 size: 14 residues. Here the CDR3 reads CASSGQGTPSPQHF. CDR3 nucleotide sequence: TGTGCCAGCAGTGGACAGGGGACGCCCTCGCCCCAGCATTTT.

The rearrangement uses TRBV2 and TRBJ1-3; TRBD1 matches 7 bases. The V gene's germline CDR1 is SNHLY and CDR2 FYNNEI. After removal of 6 bases from V and 1 base from J, the junction contained 6 bases not matched to a gene. There are 15 residues in the CDR3. The CDR3 is CASSLATGSGNTIYF. DNA of the CDR3: TGTGCCAGCAGCCTGGCGACAGGGTCTGGAAACACCATATATTTT.

This chain connects TRBV5-1 to TRBJ2-5; D might be TRBD1 (6 bases). Germline CDR1 and CDR2: SGHRS and YFSETQ. This CDR3 has 14 residues. Trimming stripped 4 bases from V and 2 bases from J, with 12 bases between. CDR3 nucleotides: TGCGCCAGCAGCCCCTTCGGACAGCAAGAGACCCAGTACTTC. Amino acids: CASSPFGQQETQYF.

This clone was recorded a few times. The rearrangement uses TRBV4-1 and TRBJ1-1; D unclear. V was clipped by 0 bases and J by 10 bases, with 12 bases between them. The CDR3 is made up of 13 amino acids. The V gene's germline CDR1 is MGHRA and CDR2 YSYEKL. The CDR3 DNA follows: TGCGCCAGCAGCCAAGAGGGTCCCGCGGGAGCTTTCTTT. Translated, it gives CASSQEGPAGAFF.

The chain recombines TRBV5-1 with TRBJ1-1; possible D gene TRBD1, 5 bases. The CDR3 has 13 amino acids. Deletions cut 4 bases from V and 5 bases from J, with 12 bases between. Germline values: CDR1 SGHRS, CDR2 YFSETQ. CDR3 in amino acids: CASSPGGSTEAFF. The CDR3 DNA reads as TGCGCCAGCAGCCCGGGGGGGAGTACTGAAGCTTTCTTT.